The entry that follows covers one TCR beta chain sequence. Its antigen remains unidentified. PCR was performed using 60 Vbeta and 13 Jbeta primers. Measured with immunoSEQ multiplex PCR; TCRdb has only the in-frame clones, and not every one. In the table there are 50,000 to 60,000 clones, around 73% of which are singletons. The sample belongs to a study of cytomegalovirus exposure and HLA in healthy donors. Study overall: Membership in the Caucasian-associated ancestry cluster was found for 65% to 85% of nearly 400 genotyped donors.

The CDR3 is 14 residues long. V was cut by 6 bases and J by 0 bases, with 12 bases left in between. Germline CDR1 reads SQVTM; CDR2 reads ANQGSEA. Overall study findings and caveats: In a later analysis, V- and J-gene trimming of beta chains associated with a DCLRE1C missense variant, replicated independently.

V gene TRBV29-1 combines with J gene TRBJ1-5; possibly TRBD1 for D (5 bases). The sequence was collected from a woman aged 40 to 50 in good health and CMV-seropositive. Source material: PBMCs. As DNA, the CDR3 is TGCAGCGTCCAGGGTACGAATAGCAATCAGCCCCAGCATTTT. It yields the protein CSVQGTNSNQPQHF.